This note documents a single T cell receptor (beta chain) sequence. Its specificity is not known. The germline V gene encodes CDR1 MNHEY and CDR2 SVGEGT. The V gene lost 5 bases and the J gene lost 7 bases, with 11 bases spanning the gap. The CDR3 runs 13 residues. The data were taken from a study of response to subunit inactivated influenza vaccine. Study-wide results and limits: After each seasonal influenza vaccination, few new T cells are recruited, the authors suggested.

TCRdb redid the calling of the RT-PCR reads with MiXCR, one entry per CDR3 protein. The sample holds around 490,000 distinct CDR3 sequences; 7.6% are singletons and the top ten take 10% to 15%. The rearrangement uses TRBV6-2 or TRBV6-3 and TRBJ2-2, with a possible D match to TRBD2 (5 bases). The specimen was PBMCs from blood, collected 23 to 25 months after vaccination. The sequence was obtained from a man aged 50 to 69 who received an inactivated influenza vaccine. The CDR3: CASSQRRDGELFF. The CDR3 nucleotides are TGTGCCAGCAGTCAACGACGGGACGGGGAGCTGTTTTTT.